The 21 T cell receptor beta chains in this list originate from one sample, sequenced in a study of regulatory T cells in long-lasting Graves disease (dated by TCRdb to the early 2020s). Libraries were built with multiplex PCR. The sequencing machine was an Illumina HiSeq 4000. TCR beta libraries were built with iRepertoire HTBI primers and Arm-PCR amplification of CDR3 regions. TCRdb trimmed the raw reads at Q25, called clones with MiXCR and kept productive beta chains. Rows are unified per CDR3 protein, each entry keeping the most common DNA and genes. In all, the sample holds about 310,000 distinct CDR3 sequences, and about 18% of those were seen once. The ten largest clones take up less than 40% of the sample. The time point label here, explained by the study, means: newly diagnosed GD, antithyroid drugs for less than 3 months. For both TCR sequencing and RNA sequencing, RNA was extracted from PBMCs using TRIzol.

The sample here was peripheral blood mononuclear cells (PBMCs), taken at new diagnosis, from a patient treated with antithyroid drugs. Source of these receptors: a female donor with Graves disease.

The chain links TRBV6-1 to TRBJ1-1, with 12 nucleotides matching TRBD1. The germline CDR1 and CDR2 sequences are MNHNS and SASEGT. V was pared by 6 bases and J by 4 bases, with 15 bases of the junction left unmatched. The CDR3 sequence is 18 residues long. The CDR3 region is CASSRTSGQGAQVTEAFF. The CDR3 DNA sequence: TGTGCCAGCAGCCGCACGTCGGGACAGGGGGCGCAGGTCACTGAAGCTTTCTTT.

The chain recombines TRBV6-1 with TRBJ1-5, with D possibly matching TRBD1 (6 bases). The length of the CDR3 is 14 residues. V was trimmed by 10 bases and J by 7 bases, leaving 20 bases between them. CDR1 MNHNS and CDR2 SASEGT come from the germline V gene. The CDR3 DNA sequence: TGTGCCACCTGGGGGGCCCCTTTCGGGCAGCCCCAGCATTTT. It codes for CATWGAPFGQPQHF.

This sequence joins TRBV7-3 and TRBJ2-3; 7 bases line up with TRBD2. The CDR3 runs 14 residues. CDR1 SGHTA and CDR2 FQGTGA come from the germline V gene. V shed 8 bases and J 1 base; nucleotides not matched to a gene: 6. The CDR3 bases are TGTGCCAGCTCCCGGGACTACCGCACAGATACGCAGTATTTT. It specifies CASSRDYRTDTQYF.

As regards this clonotype: A single base separates this from a much larger clone, so it may be a read error. This chain links TRBV30 with TRBJ1-5, with D possibly matching TRBD1 (6 bases). The length of the CDR3 is 15 residues. Germline V gives CDR1 GTSNPN, CDR2 SVGIG (reference sequence). In DNA, the CDR3 is TGTGCCTGGAGTGTCGGACAGCCGACGGGTCAGCCCGAGCATTTT. Its translation: CAWSVGQPTGQPEHF.

Turning to this clonotype: This is likely an artifact of a read error, given a far larger clone one base away. The V gene is TRBV12-3 or TRBV12-4, the J gene TRBJ2-5; D is undetermined. The tail of the sequence fits TRBJ2-1 better, so the J call may be wrong. The CDR3 has 15 residues. The CDR3 is CVSSAYRPGTNEQFF. The DNA for the CDR3 is TGTGTCAGCAGTGCCTACCGCCCGGGTACCAATGAGCAGTTCTTC.

The rearrangement joins TRBV30 to TRBJ2-1; the D gene is possibly TRBD2 (6 bases). This CDR3 region has 17 residues. V shed 4 bases and J shed 5 bases, with 24 bases lying between them. CDR1 GTSNPN and CDR2 SVGIG come from the germline V gene (reference sequence). The CDR3 is CAWTPPPGGKRDNEQFF. For the CDR3, the DNA is TGTGCCTGGACCCCCCCGCCTGGCGGGAAGAGGGACAATGAGCAGTTCTTC. The full variable domain, with the rest looked up from reference TRBV30 and TRBJ2-1, is SQTIHQWPATLVQPVGSPLSLECTVEGTSNPNLYWYRQAAGRGLQLLFYSVGIGQISSEVPQNLSASRPQDRQFILSSKKLLLSDSGFYLCAWTPPPGGKRDNEQFFGPGTRLTVL.

In its sample, this clonotype was seen a few times. A much bigger clone sits one base away, suggesting this may be a read error. This chain uses TRBV2 with TRBJ1-4; D gene uncertain. CDR1 and CDR2 (germline): SNHLY, FYNNEI. The V end lost 5 bases, the J end lost 0 bases, and 7 bases lay between the germline ends. This CDR3 is 14 amino acids long. The CDR3, as DNA: TGTGCCAGCAGTTGCAGAGCAACTAATGAAAAACTGTTTTTT. It yields the protein CASSCRATNEKLFF.

This clonotype has more than one count but fewer than ten. This sequence joins TRBV7-3 and TRBJ2-5, with D maybe TRBD2 (6 bases). Trimming cost V 5 bases and J 5 bases, with 15 bases left between them. The CDR3 length is 14 residues. Looked up from germline, CDR1 is SGHTA and CDR2 is FQGTGA. CDR3 in amino acids: CASSPREKGETQYF. CDR3 nucleotide sequence: TGTGCCAGCAGCCCCCGGGAGAAGGGGGAGACCCAGTACTTC.

The rearrangement joins TRBV2 to TRBJ1-2; TRBD1 is a possible D gene (5 bases). The V end lost 7 bases, the J end lost 6 bases, and 6 bases lay between the germline ends. This CDR3 is 10 amino acids long. CDR1 SNHLY and CDR2 FYNNEI come from the germline V gene. In DNA form, the CDR3 reads TGTGCCAGCAAAGGGGATGGCTACACCTTC. Translated: CASKGDGYTF.

This clonotype was seen more than once but under ten times. The rearrangement joins TRBV7-9 to TRBJ2-1; D call uncertain. The CDR3 runs 15 residues. Germline CDR1 and CDR2: SEHNR and FQNEAQ (reference sequence). V shed 6 bases and J shed 7 bases, with 19 bases lying between them. The CDR3 loop is CASRFEGLGLNEQFF. In DNA form, the CDR3 reads TGTGCCAGCAGATTTGAAGGGTTAGGATTAAATGAGCAGTTCTTC.

This clonotype was seen repeatedly, ten times or more. This sequence joins TRBV5-1 and TRBJ1-2; the match to TRBD1 covers 10 bases. Germline assignment: CDR1 SGHRS and CDR2 YFSETQ. J gave up 8 bases and V 3 bases, and 10 bases lay outside the gene matches. There are 15 residues in the CDR3. CDR3 residues: CASSWGTGETVGYTF. The DNA for the CDR3 is TGCGCCAGCAGCTGGGGGACAGGGGAAACTGTCGGCTACACCTTC.

This clonotype was recorded at least ten times. This sequence joins TRBV7-9 and TRBJ1-1, with D possibly TRBD1 on 5 matching bases. Trimming cost V 1 base and J 10 bases, with 19 bases left between them. Germline lookup yields CDR1 SEHNR and CDR2 FQNEAQ (reference sequence). The CDR3 extends over 15 amino acids. The CDR3 loop is CASSLGEGQGPRAFF. The CDR3 nucleotides read TGTGCCAGCAGCTTAGGTGAGGGGCAGGGCCCTCGAGCTTTCTTT.

Ten or more counts support this clonotype. The chain joins TRBV27 to TRBJ2-1, with 13 bases aligning to TRBD2. J gave up 9 bases and V 6 bases, and 2 bases lay outside the gene matches. The CDR3 sequence is 13 residues long. Germline-derived CDR1 and CDR2 are MNHEY and SMNVEV (reference sequence). CDR3 nucleotides: TGTGCCAGCAGACTAGCGGGAGGGGTTGAGCAGTTCTTC. It specifies CASRLAGGVEQFF.

At least ten counts were recorded for this clonotype. The CDR3 spells CASTDTNEQFF. The CDR3, as DNA: TGTGCCAGCACCGACACAAATGAGCAGTTCTTC. This chain links TRBV6-1 with TRBJ2-1, with D unresolved. CDR3 length: 11 amino acids. Trimming left V 7 bases short and J 7 bases short, with 8 bases between. Germline CDR1 and CDR2: MNHNS and SASEGT.

V gene TRBV7-6 combines with J gene TRBJ2-3; TRBD2 might be the D (6 bases). Germline V gives CDR1 SGHVS, CDR2 FNYEAQ. V was clipped by 5 bases and J by 3 bases, with 18 bases between them. The CDR3 spans 16 residues. Here the CDR3 reads CASSTRFGGMTDTQYF. CDR3 nucleotide sequence: TGTGCCAGCAGCACAAGATTCGGGGGTATGACAGATACGCAGTATTTT. Together with reference TRBV7-6 and TRBJ2-3, the CDR3 gives the full variable domain: GAGVSQSPRYKVTKRGQDVALRCDPISGHVSLYWYRQALGQGPEFLTYFNYEAQQDKSGLPNDRFSAERPEGSISTLTIQRTEQRDSAMYRCASSTRFGGMTDTQYFGPGTRLTVL.

This clonotype showed up many times. The chain recombines TRBV30 with TRBJ2-1; TRBD2 is a possible D gene (5 bases). V was pared by 5 bases and J by 9 bases, with 17 bases between. Germline CDR1 and CDR2: GTSNPN and SVGIG (reference sequence). The CDR3 length is 13 residues. The CDR3 region has the DNA TGTGCCTGGGCATCACTAGTATTGGCTGAGCAGTTCTTC. Its protein product is CAWASLVLAEQFF. Based on the CDR3 plus reference TRBV30 and TRBJ2-1, the full variable domain is SQTIHQWPATLVQPVGSPLSLECTVEGTSNPNLYWYRQAAGRGLQLLFYSVGIGQISSEVPQNLSASRPQDRQFILSSKKLLLSDSGFYLCAWASLVLAEQFFGPGTRLTVL.

Concerning this clonotype itself: A much more abundant neighbour one base away suggests this may be a read error. The chain carries TRBV27 and TRBJ2-1, with D possibly matching TRBD2 (6 bases). Germline V CDR1 and CDR2: MNHEY, SMNVEV (reference sequence). The CDR3 spans 16 residues. The CDR3, as DNA: TGTGCCAGCAGCTTGGCCCCCGGGAGCTCCTACAATGTGCAGTTCTTC. Protein sequence: CASSLAPGSSYNVQFF.

Points on this clonotype: This may come from a read error, since a much larger clone is one base off. This chain uses TRBV19 with TRBJ2-7; D gene unclear. V lost 7 bases to trimming and J lost 7 bases, with 11 bases between them. Germline assignment: CDR1 LNHDA and CDR2 SQIVND (reference sequence). The CDR3 extends over 11 amino acids. CDR3 DNA: TGTGCCAGTACGAGCTACAATGAGCAGTACTTC. This encodes CASTSYNEQYF.

This clonotype has just one count. The junction and the germline gene differ at one end; a read error may be behind it. This rearrangement joins TRBV7-8 to TRBJ1-1; perhaps TRBD1 as D (5 bases). Per the germline V gene, CDR1 is SGHVS and CDR2 is FQNEAQ. The CDR3 sequence is 15 residues long. CDR3 nucleotides: TGTGCCAGCAGCTTAGGATCCTGGGTGGACACCGAAGCTTTCTTT. Translation gives CASSLGSWVDTEAFF.

The table lists this clonotype with a few counts. This chain uses TRBV7-9 with TRBJ1-5; TRBD1 aligns across 7 bases. V shed 0 bases, J shed 3 bases, and the junction held 11 bases outside the gene matches. Germline CDR1 SEHNR, CDR2 FQNEAQ (reference sequence). CDR3 size: 18 residues. The CDR3 DNA reads TGTGCCAGCAGCTTAGCATCACCCCGACAGGGTCCCAATCAGCCCCAGCATTTT. Translating gives CASSLASPRQGPNQPQHF.

There are a few counts of this clonotype. This chain connects TRBV19 to TRBJ2-7; 12 bases fit TRBD2. Germline CDR1 is LNHDA and CDR2 is SQIVND (reference sequence). CDR3 length: 16 residues. J gave up 2 bases and V 5 bases, and 7 bases lay outside the gene matches. CDR3 loop: CASSVRLAGDPYEQYF. The CDR3 DNA sequence: TGTGCCAGTAGTGTACGACTAGCGGGAGACCCCTACGAGCAGTACTTC.